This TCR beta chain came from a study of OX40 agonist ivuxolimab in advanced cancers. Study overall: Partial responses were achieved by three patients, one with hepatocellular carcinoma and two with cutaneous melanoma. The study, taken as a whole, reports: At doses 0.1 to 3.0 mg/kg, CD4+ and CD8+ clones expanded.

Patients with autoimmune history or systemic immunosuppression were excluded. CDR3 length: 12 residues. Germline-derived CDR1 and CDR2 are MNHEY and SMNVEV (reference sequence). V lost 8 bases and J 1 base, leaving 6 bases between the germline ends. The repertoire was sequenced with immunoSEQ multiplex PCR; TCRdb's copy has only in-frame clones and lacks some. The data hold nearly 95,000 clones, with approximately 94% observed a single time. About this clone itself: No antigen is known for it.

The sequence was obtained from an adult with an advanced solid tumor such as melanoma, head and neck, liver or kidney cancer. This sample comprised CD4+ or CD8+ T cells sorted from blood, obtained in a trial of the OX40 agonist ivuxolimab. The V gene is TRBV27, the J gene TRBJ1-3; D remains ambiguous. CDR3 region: CASGISGNTIYF. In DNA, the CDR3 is TGTGCCAGCGGTATTTCTGGAAACACCATATATTTT.